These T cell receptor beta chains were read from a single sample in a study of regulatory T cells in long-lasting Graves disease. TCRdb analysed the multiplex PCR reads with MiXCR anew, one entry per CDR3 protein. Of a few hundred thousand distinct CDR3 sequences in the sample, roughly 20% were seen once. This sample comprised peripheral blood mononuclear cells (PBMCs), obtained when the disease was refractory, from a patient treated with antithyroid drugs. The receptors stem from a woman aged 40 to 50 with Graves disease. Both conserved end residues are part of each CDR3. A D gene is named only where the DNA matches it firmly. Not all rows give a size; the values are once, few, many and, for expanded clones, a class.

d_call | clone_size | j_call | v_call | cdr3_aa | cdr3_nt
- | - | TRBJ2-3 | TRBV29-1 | CSADSGSTDTQYF | TGCAGCGCGGATAGCGGCAGCACAGATACGCAGTATTTT
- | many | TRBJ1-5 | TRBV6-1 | CASSQGIWDNQPQHF | TGTGCCAGCAGTCAGGGGATTTGGGACAATCAGCCCCAGCATTTT
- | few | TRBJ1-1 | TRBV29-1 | CSVEALNTEAFF | TGCAGCGTTGAGGCCCTGAACACTGAAGCTTTCTTT
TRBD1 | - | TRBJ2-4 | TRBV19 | CASSTGGLAKNIQYF | TGTGCCAGTAGTACAGGGGGCTTAGCCAAAAACATTCAGTACTTC
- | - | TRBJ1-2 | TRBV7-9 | CASSFPGPGGYTF | TGTGCCAGCAGCTTTCCGGGCCCCGGTGGCTACACCTTC
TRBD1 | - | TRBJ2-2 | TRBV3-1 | CASSLGTADGELFF | TGTGCCAGCAGCCTCGGGACAGCGGACGGGGAGCTGTTTTTT
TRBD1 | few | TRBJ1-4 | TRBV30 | CAWSRSAGGIATNEKLFF | TGTGCCTGGAGTCGTAGCGCAGGGGGGATTGCAACTAATGAAAAACTGTTTTTT
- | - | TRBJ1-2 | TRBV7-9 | CASSPGTRHGYTF | TGTGCCAGCAGCCCCGGGACACGGCATGGCTACACCTTC
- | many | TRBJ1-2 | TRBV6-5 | CASSSAQGGSVSYGYTF | TGTGCCAGCAGTTCAGCCCAAGGGGGGAGCGTTAGCTATGGCTACACCTTC
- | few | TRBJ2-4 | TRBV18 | CASSPREGKNIQYF | TGTGCCAGCTCACCGCGGGAAGGCAAAAACATTCAGTACTTC
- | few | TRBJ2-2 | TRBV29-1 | CSVLGGGKTGELFF | TGCAGCGTTTTGGGAGGGGGCAAGACCGGGGAGCTGTTTTTT
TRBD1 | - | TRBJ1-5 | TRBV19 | CASSAGPGQGAVQPQHF | TGTGCCAGTAGTGCCGGGCCGGGACAGGGGGCAGTTCAGCCCCAGCATTTT
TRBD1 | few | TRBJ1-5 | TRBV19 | CASTLTGGQPQHF | TGTGCCAGTACTCTTACAGGGGGTCAGCCCCAGCATTTT
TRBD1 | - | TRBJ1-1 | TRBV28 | CASSSRTGRVTEAFF | TGTGCCAGCAGTTCTCGGACAGGGAGGGTTACTGAAGCTTTCTTT
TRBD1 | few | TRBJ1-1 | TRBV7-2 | CASSSRDRDQNTEAFF | TGTGCCAGCAGCAGCCGGGACAGGGACCAAAACACTGAAGCTTTCTTT
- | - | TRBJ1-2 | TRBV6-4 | CASSDPTSIGYTF | TGTGCCAGCAGTGACCCTACATCCATCGGCTACACCTTC
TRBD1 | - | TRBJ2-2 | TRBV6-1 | CASSRKGQVNTGELFF | TGTGCCAGCAGTCGAAAAGGACAGGTGAACACCGGGGAGCTGTTTTTT
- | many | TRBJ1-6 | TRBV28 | CASSSQILLYDNSPLHF | TGTGCCAGCAGTTCCCAAATACTCTTATACGATAATTCACCCCTCCACTTT
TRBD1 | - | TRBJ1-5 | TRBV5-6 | CASSPSRDRFGHQPQHF | TGTGCCAGCAGCCCGTCCCGGGACAGGTTTGGGCATCAGCCCCAGCATTTT
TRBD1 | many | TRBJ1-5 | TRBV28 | CASSFETGWANQPQHF | TGTGCCAGCAGTTTTGAGACAGGGTGGGCCAATCAGCCCCAGCATTTT
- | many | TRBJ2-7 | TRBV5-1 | CASSSRGDYEQYF | TGCGCCAGCAGCTCACGGGGTGACTACGAGCAGTACTTC
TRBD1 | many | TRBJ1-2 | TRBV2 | CASSRLRQGAYGYTF | TGTGCCAGCAGTAGACTTAGACAGGGGGCTTATGGCTACACCTTC
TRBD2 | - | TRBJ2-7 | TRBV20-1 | CSARGAGGPWEQYF | TGCAGTGCTAGGGGAGCGGGAGGGCCATGGGAGCAGTACTTC
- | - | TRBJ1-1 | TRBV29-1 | CSVDRGSRMNTEAFF | TGCAGCGTTGACAGAGGGTCGCGTATGAACACTGAAGCTTTCTTT
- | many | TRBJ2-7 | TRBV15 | CATSRDHPGISYEQYF | TGTGCCACCAGCAGAGATCATCCGGGGATCTCCTACGAGCAGTACTTC
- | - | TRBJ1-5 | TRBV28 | CASSFHAYGWSNQPQHF | TGTGCCAGCAGTTTTCATGCTTACGGGTGGAGCAATCAGCCCCAGCATTTT
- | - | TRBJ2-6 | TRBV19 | CASSITGRPNVLTF | TGTGCCAGTAGTATTACAGGGCGTCCCAACGTCCTGACTTTC
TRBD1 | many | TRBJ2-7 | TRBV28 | CASSTTGGRSIYEQYF | TGTGCCAGCAGTACCACAGGGGGACGCAGTATTTACGAGCAGTACTTC
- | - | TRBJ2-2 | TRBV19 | CASSIRKSSGGELFF | TGTGCCAGTAGTATAAGGAAGTCCTCTGGCGGGGAGCTGTTTTTT
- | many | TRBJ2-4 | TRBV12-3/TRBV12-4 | CASRGDSSLLAKNIQYF | TGTGCCAGCAGGGGCGACAGTTCCCTGCTAGCCAAAAACATTCAGTACTTC
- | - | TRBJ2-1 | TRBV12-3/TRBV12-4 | CASSGGRTETEQFF | TGTGCCAGCAGTGGGGGGAGGACAGAGACAGAGCAGTTCTTC
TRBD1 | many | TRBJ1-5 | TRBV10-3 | CAIRGQLNQPQHF | TGTGCCATCAGGGGACAGCTTAATCAGCCCCAGCATTTT
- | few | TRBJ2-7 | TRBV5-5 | CASGSGSRPYEQYF | TGTGCCAGCGGGTCAGGGTCGCGGCCCTACGAGCAGTACTTC
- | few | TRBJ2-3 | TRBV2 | CASTPGFNTDTQYF | TGTGCCTCCACACCGGGGTTTAACACAGATACGCAGTATTTT
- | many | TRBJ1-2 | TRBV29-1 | CSVEGLVSDGYTF | TGCAGCGTTGAAGGTTTGGTCAGTGATGGCTACACCTTC
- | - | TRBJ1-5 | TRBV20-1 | CSASEDAGDQPQHF | TGCAGTGCTAGTGAGGATGCGGGCGATCAGCCCCAGCATTTT
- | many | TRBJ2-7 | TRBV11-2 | CASRPAGTAAGQYF | TGTGCCAGCAGGCCCGCCGGGACCGCGGCAGGGCAGTACTTC
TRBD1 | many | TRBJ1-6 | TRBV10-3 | CAISDRTGSGSPLHF | TGTGCCATCAGTGACCGGACAGGGTCCGGGTCACCCCTCCACTTT
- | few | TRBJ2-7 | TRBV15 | CATSRGLISYEQYF | TGTGCCACCAGCAGAGGTCTAATTTCCTACGAGCAGTACTTC
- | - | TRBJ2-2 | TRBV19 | CASSAYTGELFF | TGTGCCAGTAGTGCGTACACCGGGGAGCTGTTTTTT